What follows are 14 T cell receptor beta chains derived from one specimen sequenced in a study of T cells after yellow fever vaccination. TCRdb reprocessed the 5' RACE reads via MiXCR and lists one record per CDR3 protein. This sample yields roughly 500,000 distinct CDR3 sequences, of which under 25% are seen a single time; roughly an eighth belongs to the top ten. Sequenced material: PBMCs, taken 15 days after the yellow fever booster vaccination. Receptors were obtained from a man aged 25-40 years who received the YFV17D yellow fever vaccine.

J is TRBJ2-2 and V is TRBV28; 16 bases are shared with TRBD2. The germline V gene encodes CDR1 MDHEN and CDR2 SYDVKM. The CDR3 is made up of 17 amino acids. V was pared by 6 bases and J by 7 bases, with 8 bases of the junction left unmatched. CDR3 nucleotide sequence: TGTGCCAGCAGACCCCCGGGACTAGCGGGAGGGAGCGGGGAGCTGTTTTTT. This translates into CASRPPGLAGGSGELFF.

This clonotype was observed a handful of times. The V and J genes are TRBV20-1 and TRBJ2-1, with 8 positions matching TRBD2. Per germline, CDR1 DFQATT and CDR2 SNEGSKA (reference sequence). The V and J ends lost 4 bases and 3 bases, in that order; junction bases with no gene match: 5. This CDR3 is 14 amino acids long. The chain's CDR3 is CSATSGGNYNEQFF. In DNA, the CDR3 is TGCAGTGCTACATCGGGAGGGAACTACAATGAGCAGTTCTTC.

V gene TRBV21-1 combines with J gene TRBJ2-3; the D call TRBD1 from the table was never checked on the DNA. TRBV21-1 is labeled a pseudogene. CDR3 length: 15 residues. In DNA, the CDR3 is TGTGCCAGCAGCACCTGGGGCAGGGTTGGAGATACGCAGTATTTT. Amino acids: CASSTWGRVGDTQYF.

This clonotype was counted many times. The chain uses TRBV29-1 and TRBJ2-1, with 8 nucleotides matching TRBD1. After removal of 4 bases from V and 3 bases from J, the junction contained 5 bases not matched to a gene. Germline V gives CDR1 SQVTM, CDR2 ANQGSEA. The CDR3 runs 14 residues. CDR3 region: CSVVGDRNYNEQFF. CDR3 DNA: TGCAGCGTTGTGGGGGACAGGAACTACAATGAGCAGTTCTTC.

Ten or more counts support this clonotype. J is TRBJ2-7 and V is TRBV29-1; D remains unclear. There are 13 residues in the CDR3. V was trimmed by 4 bases and J by 0 bases, leaving 10 bases between them. Germline V gene sequence: CDR1 SQVTM, CDR2 ANQGSEA. The DNA for the CDR3 is TGCAGCGTTGTGTGGGGTAGCTCCTACGAGCAGTACTTC. This translates into CSVVWGSSYEQYF.

This clonotype was detected many times. The V call is TRBV7-2, the J call TRBJ2-5; 9 positions match TRBD2. CDR1 and CDR2 from the germline V gene are SGHTA and FQGNSA. The CDR3 has 14 residues. The ends lost 5 bases at V and 4 bases at J; junction bases unmatched: 5. CDR3 residues: CASSRSGRGETQYF. In DNA form, the CDR3 reads TGTGCCAGCAGCCGTAGCGGGAGAGGAGAGACCCAGTACTTC.

The table lists this clonotype with a few counts. The chain combines TRBV11-2 with TRBJ2-3; no clear D. V lost 3 bases, J lost 6 bases, and 13 bases lay in between. The CDR3 totals 14 residues. Germline V CDR1 and CDR2: SGHAT, FQNNGV. This chain's CDR3 is CASSFSRAWDTQYF. The CDR3 DNA reads as TGTGCCAGCAGCTTCTCCCGGGCGTGGGATACGCAGTATTTT.

This clonotype turned up a few times. The chain employs TRBV10-2 and TRBJ1-6; 10 bases align to TRBD1. Germline CDR1 WSHSY, CDR2 SAAADI. The ends lost 6 bases at V and 5 bases at J; junction bases unmatched: 10. The CDR3 is 17 residues long. CDR3 region: CASRQRDRGRDNSPLHF. The CDR3 DNA reads as TGCGCCAGCAGGCAGCGGGACAGGGGAAGGGATAATTCACCCCTCCACTTT.

The table lists this clonotype with a few counts. The genes are TRBV12-3 or TRBV12-4 and TRBJ2-1; D is perhaps TRBD1 (5 bases). The V end was cut by 1 base, the J end by 14 bases, with 15 bases between. This CDR3 region has 13 residues. CDR3 residues: CASSLGQGLPKFF. The CDR3 DNA reads as TGTGCCAGCAGTTTAGGCCAGGGCCTGCCCAAGTTCTTC.

J is TRBJ2-4 and V is TRBV7-2, with TRBD2 matching over 8 bases. With 5 bases clipped from V and 6 bases from J, the junction kept 9 bases outside the gene matches. Per germline, CDR1 SGHTA and CDR2 FQGNSA. The CDR3 has 15 amino acids. This CDR3 is CASSIVGLGANIQYF. In DNA, the CDR3 is TGTGCCAGCAGCATAGTGGGACTAGGCGCAAACATTCAGTACTTC.

This clonotype was detected only a few times. The chain joins TRBV28 to TRBJ2-7; 11 nucleotides align to TRBD1. This CDR3 is built from 15 residues. CDR1 is MDHEN and CDR2 is SYDVKM in the germline V gene. The ends lost 5 bases at V and 4 bases at J; junction bases unmatched: 7. The DNA of the CDR3 is TGTGCCAGCAGTGGGACAGGGGGTTTCCCTTACGAGCAGTACTTC. It specifies CASSGTGGFPYEQYF.

The chain recombines TRBV10-3 with TRBJ2-1; no clear D gene. Germline loops: CDR1 ENHRY, CDR2 SYGVKD. The CDR3 has 12 amino acids. V lost 3 bases, J lost 5 bases, and 5 bases lay in between. CDR3 nucleotide sequence: TGTGCCATCAGTGACGGAAACAATGAGCAGTTCTTC. This codes for CAISDGNNEQFF.

J is TRBJ2-1 and V is TRBV6-6, with D unresolved. This CDR3 is built from 13 residues. V was trimmed by 5 bases and J by 8 bases, leaving 13 bases between them. Germline assignment: CDR1 MNHNY and CDR2 SVGAGI (reference sequence). As DNA, the CDR3 is TGTGCCAGCAGTCGCACGCCTACATATGAGCAGTTCTTC. Translating it yields CASSRTPTYEQFF.

The chain joins TRBV7-2 to TRBJ2-1; 8 bases align to TRBD2. From germline, CDR1 is SGHTA and CDR2 FQGNSA. V lost 3 bases and J lost 4; bases outside the gene matches: 2. The CDR3 covers 14 residues. The CDR3 DNA follows: TGTGCCAGCAGCTTGGGACTAGGATACAATGAGCAGTTCTTC. It yields the protein CASSLGLGYNEQFF.